A single sample gave rise to the 16 T cell receptor beta chains below, sequenced in a study of CXCR3-negative and CXCR3-positive naive CD8 T cells. The antigens of these receptors remain unknown. General observations from the study: CXCR3-positive naive cells carried more hydrophobic TRB CDR3s than CXCR3-negative naive cells did.

cDNA libraries for TRB were generated by 5' RACE incorporating UMI labels. Reanalyzing the 5' RACE reads, TCRdb keeps one entry per CDR3 protein, without DNA. The table lists around 84,000 distinct CDR3 sequences, with roughly 0.89% in the top ten. Sequencing was done on a sample of naive CXCR3+ CD8+ T cells from blood. Subset noted: CD45RO-CCR7+CD27+CD95- naive CD8+ T cells expressing CXCR3 (TNR3+). The receptors come from a human donor in good health. Some clones in this sample may be carry-over from other donors' samples.

The rearrangement links TRBV5-4 to TRBJ2-1; TCRdb's D call, TRBD2, is unchecked because there is no DNA. Looked up from germline, CDR1 is SGHNT and CDR2 is YYREEE (reference sequence). This CDR3 is built from 16 residues. This CDR3 reads CASSLGPRVDYNEQFF.

The rearrangement links TRBV4-2 to TRBJ2-7; the D call from TCRdb, TRBD1, cannot be confirmed without DNA. CDR3 size: 13 residues. CDR1 LGHNA and CDR2 YNFKEQ come from the germline V gene. CDR3 residues: CASSGTGSYEQYF.

The rearrangement links TRBV6-1 to TRBJ2-7; the D call of TRBD1 rests on TCRdb alone, since no DNA is present to check it. The length of the CDR3 is 14 residues. CDR1 MNHNS and CDR2 SASEGT come from the germline V gene. CDR3: CASSERGPNYEQYF.

This chain joins TRBV15 and TRBJ1-6; lacking DNA, the TRBD1 call made by TCRdb goes unchecked. This CDR3 region has 14 residues. Germline-derived CDR1 and CDR2 are LNHNV and YYDKDF (reference sequence). The CDR3 reads CATRGQGSISPLHF. The variable domain in full, completed from reference TRBV15 and TRBJ1-6, reads DAMVIQNPRYQVTQFGKPVTLSCSQTLNHNVMYWYQQKSSQAPKLLFHYYDKDFNNEADTPDNFQSRRPNTSFCFLDIRSPGLGDTAMYLCATRGQGSISPLHFGNGTRLTVT.

This rearrangement joins TRBV27 to TRBJ2-1; TCRdb picks TRBD2, but there is no DNA to check that call. The CDR3 is 17 residues long. CDR1 is MNHEY and CDR2 is SMNVEV in the germline V gene (reference sequence). The CDR3 spells CASSPQLAGGIYNEQFF.

Here the CDR3 reads CASSLEVLTGELFF. The V gene is TRBV6-5, the J gene TRBJ2-2. From germline, CDR1 is MNHEY and CDR2 SVGAGI. The CDR3 spans 14 residues.

V usage is TRBV12-3 or TRBV12-4 and J usage is TRBJ2-1; TCRdb reports TRBD1, a call that lacks DNA to check it against. CDR3 length: 12 amino acids. The CDR3 spells CASNPGGRQQFF.

The chain has TRBV29-1 and TRBJ2-3; TCRdb indicates TRBD1, and absent DNA this call remains unverified. The CDR3 runs 15 residues. Germline V gene lookup returns CDR1 SQVTM and CDR2 ANQGSEA. The CDR3 protein is CTSWGAGGTADTQYF.

V is TRBV4-3 and J is TRBJ2-7. The CDR3 runs 13 residues. Per germline, CDR1 LGHNA and CDR2 YSLEER. The CDR3 region is CASSQDPSSEQYF.

CDR3 in amino acids: CSGAGDRSHGYTF. The chain links TRBV29-1 to TRBJ1-2; TCRdb selects TRBD1, and the lack of DNA leaves this call unchecked. Germline V gene sequence: CDR1 SQVTM, CDR2 ANQGSEA. The CDR3 runs 13 residues.

This chain connects TRBV20-1 to TRBJ2-1. Germline lookup yields CDR1 DFQATT and CDR2 SNEGSKA (reference sequence). The length of the CDR3 is 15 residues. The chain's CDR3 is CSARDIRFSYNEQLF.

The chain uses TRBV4-3 and TRBJ1-2; with no DNA, the TCRdb D assignment of TRBD1 cannot be verified. The germline CDR1 and CDR2 sequences are LGHNA and YSLEER. This CDR3 contains 15 residues. This CDR3 reads CASSQGLTAERGYTF.

This chain links TRBV12-3 or TRBV12-4 with TRBJ2-5. The CDR3 runs to 14 residues. The CDR3 spells CASSPPGYEETQYF.

J is TRBJ1-4 and V is TRBV19. This CDR3 has 14 amino acids. Germline-derived CDR1 and CDR2 are LNHDA and SQIVND (reference sequence). This CDR3 is CASSTGLPVEQLFF.

This chain joins TRBV29-1 and TRBJ1-2. The germline gives CDR1 SQVTM, CDR2 ANQGSEA. The CDR3 loop spans 14 amino acids. CDR3: CSAPIDDTVYGYTF. The full variable domain, rest sourced from reference TRBV29-1 and TRBJ1-2, is SAVISQKPSRDICQRGTSLTIQCQVDSQVTMMFWYRQQPGQSLTLIATANQGSEATYESGFVIDKFPISRPNLTFSTLTVSNMSPEDSSIYLCSAPIDDTVYGYTFGSGTRLTVV.

This sequence joins TRBV7-3 and TRBJ1-2; lacking DNA, the TRBD1 call made by TCRdb goes unchecked. The length of the CDR3 is 12 residues. CDR1 is SGHTA, CDR2 FQGTGA, per germline. The CDR3 here is CASEQVFYGYTF.